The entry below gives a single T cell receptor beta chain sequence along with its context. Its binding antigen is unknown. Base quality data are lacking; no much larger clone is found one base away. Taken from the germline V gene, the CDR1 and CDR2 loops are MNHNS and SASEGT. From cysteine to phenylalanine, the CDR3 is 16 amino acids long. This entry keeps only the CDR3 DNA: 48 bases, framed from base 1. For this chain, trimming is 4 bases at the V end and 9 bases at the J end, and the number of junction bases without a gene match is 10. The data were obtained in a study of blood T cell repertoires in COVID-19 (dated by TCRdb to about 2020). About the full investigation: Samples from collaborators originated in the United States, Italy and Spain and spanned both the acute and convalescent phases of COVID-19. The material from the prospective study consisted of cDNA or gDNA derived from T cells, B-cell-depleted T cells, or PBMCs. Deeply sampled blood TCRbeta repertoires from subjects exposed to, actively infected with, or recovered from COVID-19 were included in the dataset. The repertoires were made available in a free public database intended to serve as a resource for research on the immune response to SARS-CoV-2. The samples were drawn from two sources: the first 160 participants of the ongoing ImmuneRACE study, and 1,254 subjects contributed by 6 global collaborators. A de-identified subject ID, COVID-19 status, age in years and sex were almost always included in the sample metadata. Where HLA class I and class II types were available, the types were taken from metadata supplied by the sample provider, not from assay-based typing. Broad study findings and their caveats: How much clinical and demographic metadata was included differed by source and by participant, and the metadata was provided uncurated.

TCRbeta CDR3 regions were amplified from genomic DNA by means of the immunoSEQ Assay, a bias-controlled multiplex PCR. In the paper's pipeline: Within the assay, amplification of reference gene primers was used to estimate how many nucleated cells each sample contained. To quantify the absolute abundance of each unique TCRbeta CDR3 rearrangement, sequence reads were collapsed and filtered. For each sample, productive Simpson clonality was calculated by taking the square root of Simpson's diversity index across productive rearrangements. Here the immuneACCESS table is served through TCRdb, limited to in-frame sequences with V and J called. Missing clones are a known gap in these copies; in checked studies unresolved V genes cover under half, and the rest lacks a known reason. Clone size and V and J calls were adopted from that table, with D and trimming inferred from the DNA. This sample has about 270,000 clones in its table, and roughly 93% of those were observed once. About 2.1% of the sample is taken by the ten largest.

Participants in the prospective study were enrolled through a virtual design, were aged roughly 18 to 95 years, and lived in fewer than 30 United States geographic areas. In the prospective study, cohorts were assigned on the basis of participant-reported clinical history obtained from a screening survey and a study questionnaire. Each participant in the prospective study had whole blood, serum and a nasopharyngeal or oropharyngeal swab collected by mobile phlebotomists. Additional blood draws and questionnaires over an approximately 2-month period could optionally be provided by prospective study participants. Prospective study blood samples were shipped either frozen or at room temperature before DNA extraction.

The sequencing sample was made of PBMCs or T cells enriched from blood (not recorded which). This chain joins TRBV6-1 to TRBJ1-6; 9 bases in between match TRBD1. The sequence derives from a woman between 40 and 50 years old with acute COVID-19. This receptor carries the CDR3 CASSGNNRGRSSPLHF. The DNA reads TGTGCCAGCAGTGGAAATAACAGGGGGCGGAGTTCACCCCTCCACTTT.